One sample yielded the 14 T cell receptor beta chains listed below, sequenced in a study of blood T cell repertoires in COVID-19. Sequenced by immunoSEQ multiplex PCR; TCRdb stores in-frame clones only, minus some. The repertoire holds roughly 250,000 clones, 80% to 90% seen once, with roughly 3.9% in the top ten. The sequenced material came from peripheral blood. The receptors derive from a middle-aged woman with acute or convalescent COVID-19.

The chain uses TRBV7-2 and TRBJ1-2; D gene uncertain. V dropped 5 bases and J dropped 7 bases, with 20 bases sitting between them. The germline CDR1 and CDR2 sequences are SGHTA and FQGNSA. The CDR3 totals 15 residues. CDR3 sequence: CASSLLLMGSRGYTF. CDR3 sequence (DNA): TGTGCCAGCAGCCTTCTGTTGATGGGCAGTCGTGGCTACACCTTC.

This CDR3 reads CASSPGERQGGYGYTF. DNA for the CDR3: TGTGCCAGCAGCCCAGGCGAGCGACAGGGTGGTTATGGCTACACCTTC. The chain links TRBV7-8 to TRBJ1-2; 7 nucleotides match TRBD1. CDR1 SGHVS and CDR2 FQNEAQ come from the germline V gene. The CDR3 extends over 16 amino acids. Germline trimming cut 5 bases from V and 5 bases from J; bases unmatched to any gene: 14.

The CDR3 protein is CASSQQGNEQFF. The CDR3, as DNA: TGTGCCAGCAGTCAACAGGGAAATGAGCAGTTCTTC. This chain joins TRBV2 and TRBJ2-1; possible D gene TRBD1, 6 bases. Trimming left V 5 bases short and J 7 bases short, with 9 bases between. The CDR3 loop spans 12 amino acids. Per the germline V gene, CDR1 is SNHLY and CDR2 is FYNNEI.

The chain recombines TRBV18 with TRBJ1-1; the match to TRBD1 covers 10 bases. There are 14 residues in the CDR3. Germline CDR1 is KGHSH and CDR2 is LQKENI. The V and J ends lost 3 bases and 4 bases, in that order; junction bases with no gene match: 2. CDR3 nucleotide sequence: TGTGCCAGCTCACCGGGACAGGGGACCACTGAAGCTTTCTTT. Its translation: CASSPGQGTTEAFF.

The chain joins TRBV24-1 to TRBJ1-2, with D possibly matching TRBD1 (6 bases). CDR3 length: 14 residues. V lost 4 bases and J lost 4, with 12 bases in between. CDR1 KGHDR and CDR2 SFDVKD come from the germline V gene. CDR3 bases: TGTGCCACCAGTGACCCCGCACAGGGCTATGGCTACACCTTC. It encodes CATSDPAQGYGYTF.

The chain links TRBV3-1 (or the pseudogene TRBV3-2) to TRBJ2-1; the D gene is possibly TRBD2 (6 bases). The ends were cut back, 0 bases at V and 4 bases at J, with 19 bases in the middle. Germline CDR1 and CDR2: LGHDT and YNNKEL (reference sequence). CDR3 length: 18 amino acids. This CDR3 reads CASSQDKSGWGTYNEQFF. In DNA form, the CDR3 reads TGTGCCAGCAGCCAAGATAAATCGGGATGGGGGACTTACAATGAGCAGTTCTTC.

The sample holds a few counts of this clone. The chain links TRBV10-3 to TRBJ1-1; D unclear. Trimming left V 0 bases short and J 0 bases short, with 11 bases between. The germline CDR1 and CDR2 sequences are ENHRY and SYGVKD. This CDR3 contains 16 residues. In nucleotides, the CDR3 is TGTGCCATCAGTGAGTCGAGAGTCTATTTGAACACTGAAGCTTTCTTT. It yields the protein CAISESRVYLNTEAFF.

This CDR3 is CASCRQQKLAKNIQYF. CDR3 in DNA: TGTGCCAGCTGTAGACAGCAAAAACTAGCCAAAAACATTCAGTACTTC. The chain couples TRBV12-1 to TRBJ2-4; the listed D gene, TRBD1, was not tested against the DNA. TRBV12-1 is annotated as a pseudogene. This CDR3 has 16 residues.

The J gene is TRBJ1-5, the V gene TRBV7-2; 7 bases are a match to TRBD1. There are 16 residues in the CDR3. Trimming took 2 bases from V and 3 from J; bases not matched to a gene: 7. Germline CDR1 and CDR2: SGHTA and FQGNSA. CDR3 region: CASSLKGGSANQPQHF. The DNA for the CDR3 is TGTGCCAGCAGCTTAAAAGGGGGCTCGGCCAATCAGCCCCAGCATTTT. The whole variable domain, filled in from reference TRBV7-2 and TRBJ1-5, reads GAGVSQSPSNKVTEKGKDVELRCDPISGHTALYWYRQSLGQGLEFLIYFQGNSAPDKSGLPSDRFSAERTGGSVSTLTIQRTQQEDSAVYLCASSLKGGSANQPQHFGDGTRLSIL.

This rearrangement joins TRBV11-2 to TRBJ2-1; 11 bases are shared with TRBD2. The V segment lost 5 bases and the J segment 4 bases; nucleotides outside the gene matches: 7. The V gene's germline CDR1 is SGHAT and CDR2 FQNNGV. The length of the CDR3 is 16 residues. CDR3 protein: CASSITSGGQYNEQFF. The CDR3 DNA follows: TGTGCCAGCAGCATAACTAGCGGGGGCCAGTACAATGAGCAGTTCTTC. Looking up the rest from reference TRBV11-2 and TRBJ2-1 gives the full variable domain: EAGVAQSPRYKIIEKRQSVAFWCNPISGHATLYWYQQILGQGPKLLIQFQNNGVVDDSQLPKDRFSAERLKGVDSTLKIQPAKLEDSAVYLCASSITSGGQYNEQFFGPGTRLTVL.

The chain is built from TRBV7-9 and TRBJ2-5; D unresolved. The length of the CDR3 is 14 residues. Germline values: CDR1 SEHNR, CDR2 FQNEAQ (reference sequence). Trimming removed 1 base at V and 0 bases at J, with 6 bases between. The CDR3 DNA is TGTGCCAGCAGCTTAGTTGAGTACCAAGAGACCCAGTACTTC. It is translated as CASSLVEYQETQYF.

The chain uses TRBV19 and TRBJ1-2, with D perhaps matching TRBD1 (6 bases). Trimming took off 7 bases at V and 7 bases at J, with 19 bases between the two ends. The CDR3 covers 14 residues. Germline V gives CDR1 LNHDA, CDR2 SQIVND (reference sequence). The CDR3 DNA reads as TGTGCCAGTACACCCGCGGACAGATTGTTTGGCTACACCTTC. As protein: CASTPADRLFGYTF. The full variable domain, its missing parts supplied by reference TRBV19 and TRBJ1-2, is DGGITQSPKYLFRKEGQNVTLSCEQNLNHDAMYWYRQDPGQGLRLIYYSQIVNDFQKGDIAEGYSVSREKKESFPLTVTSAQKNPTAFYLCASTPADRLFGYTFGSGTRLTVV.

About this clone itself: Other DNA sequences within the sample encode an identical CDR3. V usage is TRBV9 and J usage is TRBJ1-2; D ambiguous. Germline lookup yields CDR1 SGDLS and CDR2 YYNGEE. The CDR3 extends over 13 amino acids. With 0 bases removed from V and 3 bases from J, the gap between germline ends came to 6 bases. CDR3 nucleotide sequence: TGTGCCAGCAGCGTAGCAGGTGACTATGGCTACACCTTC. This sequence encodes CASSVAGDYGYTF.

The chain is built from TRBV10-3 and TRBJ1-2; D is ambiguous. V gave up 4 bases and J gave up 10 bases, with 19 bases separating them. There are 14 residues in the CDR3. CDR1 is ENHRY, CDR2 SYGVKD, per germline. Here the CDR3 reads CAISAGAGALSYTF. The CDR3, as DNA: TGTGCCATCAGTGCGGGCGCGGGCGCTTTGTCCTACACCTTC.